Shown below are 7 T cell receptor beta chains from a single sample sequenced in a study of blood T cell repertoires in COVID-19. TCRdb's copy holds only in-frame clones and misses some; the assay was immunoSEQ multiplex PCR. Of approximately 230,000 clones in the sample, roughly 90% are singletons; the top ten hold 2.2%. Sequencing was carried out using peripheral blood. The receptors originated from a man younger than 45 who had recovered from COVID-19.

This clone was observed a single time. Here the CDR3 reads CASSQTTGNLYNEQFF. For the CDR3, the DNA is TGTGCCAGCAGCCAAACGACAGGGAATCTATACAATGAGCAGTTCTTC. The V gene is TRBV14, the J gene TRBJ2-1, with TRBD1 identical over 7 bases. J was trimmed by 4 bases and V by 2 bases; bases with no gene match: 8. Looked up from germline, CDR1 is SGHDN and CDR2 is FVKESK. CDR3 length: 16 amino acids. Full variable domain (outside the CDR3, taken from reference TRBV14 and TRBJ2-1): EAGVTQFPSHSVIEKGQTVTLRCDPISGHDNLYWYRRVMGKEIKFLLHFVKESKQDESGMPNNRFLAERTGGTYSTLKVQPAELEDSGVYFCASSQTTGNLYNEQFFGPGTRLTVL.

This chain connects TRBV12-3 or TRBV12-4 to TRBJ1-1; D might be TRBD1 (6 bases). The CDR3 contains 13 residues. Deletions cut 7 bases from V and 0 bases from J, with 9 bases between. The CDR3 DNA follows: TGTGCCAGCACCCGGACAGTGAACACTGAAGCTTTCTTT. It yields the protein CASTRTVNTEAFF.

This sequence joins TRBV4-1 and TRBJ1-5; no definite D call. Germline CDR1 is MGHRA and CDR2 is YSYEKL. CDR3 size: 13 residues. V lost 5 bases to trimming and J lost 5 bases, with 10 bases between them. The CDR3 protein is CASSLQEHQPQHF. The CDR3 DNA follows: TGCGCCAGCAGCTTACAAGAACATCAGCCCCAGCATTTT.

The chain combines TRBV6-2 or TRBV6-3 with TRBJ2-5; 11 bases match TRBD2. Germline values: CDR1 MNHEY, CDR2 SVGEGT. Trimming took 5 bases from V and 10 from J; bases not matched to a gene: 12. CDR3 size: 15 residues. CDR3 residues: CASSTLAGVAGRQYF. CDR3 nucleotides: TGTGCCAGCAGTACACTAGCGGGGGTGGCGGGGCGCCAGTACTTC.

V and J are TRBV4-2 and TRBJ2-7; 9 bases match TRBD1. The CDR3 loop spans 18 amino acids. Germline-derived CDR1 and CDR2 are LGHNA and YNFKEQ. The trim removed 1 base at V and 3 bases at J, leaving 13 bases unmatched. CDR3 sequence: CASSQALPIGTGYYEQYF. As DNA, the CDR3 is TGTGCCAGCAGCCAAGCCCTCCCCATCGGGACAGGGTACTACGAGCAGTACTTC.

The J gene is TRBJ2-1, the V gene TRBV15; D may be TRBD1 (6 bases). Trimming cost V 4 bases and J 4 bases, with 17 bases left between them. Germline V CDR1 and CDR2: LNHNV, YYDKDF (reference sequence). The length of the CDR3 is 16 residues. The CDR3 spells CATSTRPRTAYNEQFF. CDR3 DNA sequence: TGTGCCACCAGCACCCGGCCCCGGACAGCTTACAATGAGCAGTTCTTC. The variable domain in full, completed from reference TRBV15 and TRBJ2-1, reads DAMVIQNPRYQVTQFGKPVTLSCSQTLNHNVMYWYQQKSSQAPKLLFHYYDKDFNNEADTPDNFQSRRPNTSFCFLDIRSPGLGDTAMYLCATSTRPRTAYNEQFFGPGTRLTVL.

The chain employs TRBV7-2 and TRBJ2-7; TRBD2 matches at 12 bases. Germline V gene sequence: CDR1 SGHTA, CDR2 FQGNSA. After removal of 4 bases from V and 2 bases from J, the junction contained 6 bases not matched to a gene. This CDR3 comprises 16 residues. The CDR3 bases are TGTGCCAGCAGCTCCTTACTAGCGGGGGGTCCCTACGAGCAGTACTTC. As protein: CASSSLLAGGPYEQYF.